A selection of T cell receptor beta chains follows, all from one sample in a study of early T cells in non-severe SARS-CoV-2 infection. TCRdb reprocessed the 5' RACE reads with MiXCR, giving one entry per CDR3 protein. Of 25,000 to 30,000 distinct CDR3 sequences listed, 4.5% to 5.5% were seen once; the top ten hold about 2.7%. Source material: whole blood. These receptors came from an adult who was a healthcare worker with PCR-confirmed SARS-CoV-2 infection or an uninfected control (not recorded which). The CDR3 runs from the conserved cysteine through the conserved F or W. D genes are given only for firm matches. Only part of the rows carry a size: once, few, many, or a class if the clone is expanded.

NA,TRBD2,TRBJ2-3,TRBV29-1,CSVVSGADTQYF,TGCAGCGTTGTAAGCGGGGCAGATACGCAGTATTTT
NA,NA,TRBJ1-1,TRBV25-1,CASSEWGTMNTEAFF,TGTGCCAGCAGTGAATGGGGCACCATGAACACTGAAGCTTTCTTT
many,TRBD1,TRBJ1-2,TRBV30,CAWSGAGEWDRIFYGYTF,TGTGCCTGGAGTGGGGCAGGGGAATGGGACAGGATATTCTATGGCTACACCTTC
few,TRBD1,TRBJ2-7,TRBV2,CASSEYSGTGHSYEQYF,TGTGCCAGCAGTGAATACTCCGGGACAGGGCACTCCTACGAGCAGTACTTC
many,TRBD1,TRBJ2-7,TRBV27,CASSQGTASYEQYF,TGTGCCAGCAGTCAAGGGACAGCATCCTACGAGCAGTACTTC
many,NA,TRBJ1-2,TRBV6-1,CASTAVADSNYGYTF,TGTGCCAGCACGGCAGTAGCGGATTCAAACTATGGCTACACCTTC
many,TRBD2,TRBJ2-3,TRBV7-9,CASRETSGVTDTQYF,TGTGCCAGCCGGGAGACTAGCGGGGTAACAGATACGCAGTATTTT
many,NA,TRBJ2-1,TRBV11-3,CASSFGLGVNEQFF,TGTGCCAGCAGCTTCGGACTTGGGGTAAATGAGCAGTTCTTC
few,TRBD2,TRBJ2-3,TRBV28,CASSFGGAGVKDTQYF,TGTGCCAGCAGTTTCGGAGGAGCGGGAGTGAAAGATACGCAGTATTTT
many,NA,TRBJ1-1,TRBV7-8,CASSLGPGVTEAFF,TGTGCCAGCAGCTTAGGACCGGGTGTCACTGAAGCTTTCTTT
many,NA,TRBJ1-5,TRBV6-5,CASSRGSNQPQHF,TGTGCCAGCAGCAGGGGTAGCAATCAGCCCCAGCATTTT
many,NA,TRBJ2-2,TRBV5-1,CASSLTVTGELFF,TGCGCCAGCAGCTTAACAGTTACCGGGGAGCTGTTTTTT
many,TRBD2,TRBJ2-1,TRBV7-3,CASSLQAGVGNEQFF,TGTGCCAGCAGCTTACAAGCGGGAGTGGGGAATGAGCAGTTCTTC
many,NA,TRBJ1-2,TRBV12-3/TRBV12-4,CASSLGTAWSYTF,TGTGCCAGCAGTTTGGGGACCGCTTGGAGCTACACCTTC
many,NA,TRBJ2-7,TRBV7-6,CASSLGRNYEQYF,TGTGCCAGCAGCTTAGGCAGAAACTACGAGCAGTACTTC
many,NA,TRBJ1-6,TRBV3-1,CASSQRGGGHNSPLHF,TGTGCCAGCAGCCAACGGGGAGGGGGTCATAATTCACCCCTCCACTTT
few,TRBD2,TRBJ2-3,TRBV15,CATSKRGIPLSTDTQYF,TGTGCCACCAGCAAGCGGGGGATCCCCTTGAGCACAGATACGCAGTATTTT
once,TRBD2,TRBJ2-7,TRBV3-1,CASSWIAGGPSEQYF,TGTGCCAGCAGCTGGATAGCGGGAGGGCCCAGCGAGCAGTACTTC
NA,NA,TRBJ2-2,TRBV5-1,CASSSHPGHQANTGELFF,TGCGCCAGCAGCAGCCATCCGGGACATCAAGCGAACACCGGGGAGCTGTTTTTT
many,NA,TRBJ1-1,TRBV29-1,CSAAPGPEAFF,TGCAGCGCCGCCCCGGGCCCAGAAGCTTTCTTT
few,NA,TRBJ1-2,TRBV25-1,CASSGQGQRGIHGYTF,TGTGCCAGCAGTGGTCAGGGGCAAAGGGGAATTCATGGCTACACCTTC
many,TRBD1,TRBJ1-2,TRBV3-1,CASSPKPRTGTGYTF,TGTGCCAGCAGCCCAAAGCCTCGGACAGGGACTGGCTACACCTTC
many,NA,TRBJ1-5,TRBV19,CASSLPSNQPQHF,TGTGCCAGTAGTCTCCCAAGCAATCAGCCCCAGCATTTT
NA,TRBD2,TRBJ2-3,TRBV7-3,CASSPRGSGNTDTQYF,TGTGCCAGCAGCCCCAGGGGTAGCGGGAACACAGATACGCAGTATTTT
many,TRBD2,TRBJ2-5,TRBV5-6,CASSLLAGGPEETQYF,TGTGCCAGCAGCTTACTTGCGGGAGGGCCAGAAGAGACCCAGTACTTC
many,TRBD2,TRBJ2-1,TRBV11-2,CASSLAAWGGYNEQFF,TGTGCCAGCAGCTTAGCCGCCTGGGGGGGCTACAATGAGCAGTTCTTC
NA,TRBD2,TRBJ2-2,TRBV5-1,CASRALAEDTGELFF,TGCGCCAGCAGGGCCCTAGCGGAGGACACCGGGGAGCTGTTTTTT
few,NA,TRBJ2-5,TRBV16,CASSQSLGSETQYF,TGTGCCAGCAGCCAATCCTTGGGTTCGGAGACCCAGTACTTC